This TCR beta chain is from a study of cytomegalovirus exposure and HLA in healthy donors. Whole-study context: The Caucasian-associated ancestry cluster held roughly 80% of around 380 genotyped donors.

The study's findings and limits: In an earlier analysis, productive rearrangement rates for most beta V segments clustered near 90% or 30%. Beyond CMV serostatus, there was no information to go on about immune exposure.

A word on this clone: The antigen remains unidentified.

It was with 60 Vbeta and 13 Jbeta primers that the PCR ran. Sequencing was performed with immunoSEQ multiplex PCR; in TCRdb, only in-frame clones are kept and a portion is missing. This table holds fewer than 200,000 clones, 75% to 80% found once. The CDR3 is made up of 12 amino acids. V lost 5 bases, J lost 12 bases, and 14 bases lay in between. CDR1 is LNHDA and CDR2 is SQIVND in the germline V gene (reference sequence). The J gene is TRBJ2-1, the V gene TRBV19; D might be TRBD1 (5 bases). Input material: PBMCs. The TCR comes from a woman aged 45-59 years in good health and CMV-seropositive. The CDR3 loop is CASSGSGITQFF. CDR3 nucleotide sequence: TGTGCCAGTAGTGGCTCAGGGATAACGCAGTTCTTC.